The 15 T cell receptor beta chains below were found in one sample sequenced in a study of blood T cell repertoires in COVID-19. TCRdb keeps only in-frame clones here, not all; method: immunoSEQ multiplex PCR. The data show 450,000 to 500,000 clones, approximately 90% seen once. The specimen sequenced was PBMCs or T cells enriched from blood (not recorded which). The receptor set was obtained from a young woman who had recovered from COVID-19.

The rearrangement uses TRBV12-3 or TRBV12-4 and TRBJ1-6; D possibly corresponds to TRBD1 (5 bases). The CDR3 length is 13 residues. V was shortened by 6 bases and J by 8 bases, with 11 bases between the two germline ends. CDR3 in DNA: TGTGCCAGCAGCCTCGACAGCTATTCACCCCTCCACTTT. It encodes CASSLDSYSPLHF.

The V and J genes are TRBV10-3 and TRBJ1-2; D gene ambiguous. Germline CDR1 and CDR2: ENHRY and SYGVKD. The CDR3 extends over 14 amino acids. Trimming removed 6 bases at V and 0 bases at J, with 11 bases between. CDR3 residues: CAISPDKANYGYTF. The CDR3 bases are TGTGCCATCAGCCCAGACAAGGCTAACTATGGCTACACCTTC.

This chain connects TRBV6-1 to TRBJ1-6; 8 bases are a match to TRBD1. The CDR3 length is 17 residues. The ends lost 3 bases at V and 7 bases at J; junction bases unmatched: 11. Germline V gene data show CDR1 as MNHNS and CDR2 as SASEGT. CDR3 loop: CASSDFAGTGENSPLHF. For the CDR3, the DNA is TGTGCCAGCAGTGATTTCGCCGGGACAGGTGAAAATTCACCCCTCCACTTT.

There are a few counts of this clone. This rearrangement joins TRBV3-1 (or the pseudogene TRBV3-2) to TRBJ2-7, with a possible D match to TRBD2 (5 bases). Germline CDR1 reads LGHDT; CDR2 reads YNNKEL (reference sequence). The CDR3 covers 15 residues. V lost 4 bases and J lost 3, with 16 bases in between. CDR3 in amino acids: CASSPTSGGRYEQYF. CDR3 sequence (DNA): TGTGCCAGCAGCCCCACGTCAGGCGGGCGCTACGAGCAGTACTTC.

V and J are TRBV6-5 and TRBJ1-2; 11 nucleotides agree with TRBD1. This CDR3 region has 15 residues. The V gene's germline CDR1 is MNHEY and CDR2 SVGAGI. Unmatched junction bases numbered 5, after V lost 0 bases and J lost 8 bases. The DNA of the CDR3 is TGTGCCAGCAGTTACTCAACGGGACAGGGGGACGGCTACACCTTC. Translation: CASSYSTGQGDGYTF.

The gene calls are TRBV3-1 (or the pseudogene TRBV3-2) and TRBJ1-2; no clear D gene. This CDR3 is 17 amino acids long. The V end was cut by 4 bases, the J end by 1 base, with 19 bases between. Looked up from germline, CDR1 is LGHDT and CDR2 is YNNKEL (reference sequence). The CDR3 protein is CASSRRQTRAGNYGYTF. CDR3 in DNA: TGTGCCAGCAGCCGCAGACAAACTAGAGCGGGTAACTATGGCTACACCTTC.

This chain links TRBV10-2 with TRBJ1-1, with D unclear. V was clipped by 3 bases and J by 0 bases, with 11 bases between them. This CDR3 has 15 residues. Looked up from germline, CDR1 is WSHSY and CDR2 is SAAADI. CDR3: CASSDSEQMNTEAFF. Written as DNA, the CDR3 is TGCGCCAGCAGTGATTCGGAACAGATGAACACTGAAGCTTTCTTT.

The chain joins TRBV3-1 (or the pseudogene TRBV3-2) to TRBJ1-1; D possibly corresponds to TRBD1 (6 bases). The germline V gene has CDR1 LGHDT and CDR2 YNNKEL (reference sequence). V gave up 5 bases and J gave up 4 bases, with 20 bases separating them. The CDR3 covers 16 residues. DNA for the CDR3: TGTGCCAGCAGCTCTATTCTGAGGGGGGGAAGCACTGAAGCTTTCTTT. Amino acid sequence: CASSSILRGGSTEAFF.

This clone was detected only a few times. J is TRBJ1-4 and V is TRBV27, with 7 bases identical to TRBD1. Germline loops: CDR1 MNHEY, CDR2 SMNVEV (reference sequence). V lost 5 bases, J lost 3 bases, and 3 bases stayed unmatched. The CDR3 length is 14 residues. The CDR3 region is CASSDREANEKLFF. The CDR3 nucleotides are TGTGCCAGCAGTGACAGGGAAGCTAATGAAAAACTGTTTTTT.

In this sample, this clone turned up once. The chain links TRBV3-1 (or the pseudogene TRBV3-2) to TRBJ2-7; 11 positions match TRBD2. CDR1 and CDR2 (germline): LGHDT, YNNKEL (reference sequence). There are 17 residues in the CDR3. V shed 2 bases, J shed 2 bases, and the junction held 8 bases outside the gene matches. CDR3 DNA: TGTGCCAGCAGCCAATTACTAGCGGGGGCCTTTCCCTACGAGCAGTACTTC. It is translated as CASSQLLAGAFPYEQYF.

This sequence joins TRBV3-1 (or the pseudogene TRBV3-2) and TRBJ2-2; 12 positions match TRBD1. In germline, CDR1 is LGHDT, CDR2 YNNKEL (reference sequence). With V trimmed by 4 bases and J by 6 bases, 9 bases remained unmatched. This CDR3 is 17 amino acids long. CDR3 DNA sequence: TGTGCCAGCAGCCCCGGGACAGGGGGCGCGGGAGCCGGGGAGCTGTTTTTT. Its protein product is CASSPGTGGAGAGELFF.

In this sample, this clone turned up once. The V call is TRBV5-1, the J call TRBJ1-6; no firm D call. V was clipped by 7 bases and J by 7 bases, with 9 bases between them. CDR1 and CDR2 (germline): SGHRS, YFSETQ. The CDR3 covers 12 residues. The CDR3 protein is CASSVNNSPLHF. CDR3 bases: TGCGCCAGCTCGGTCAACAATTCACCCCTCCACTTT.

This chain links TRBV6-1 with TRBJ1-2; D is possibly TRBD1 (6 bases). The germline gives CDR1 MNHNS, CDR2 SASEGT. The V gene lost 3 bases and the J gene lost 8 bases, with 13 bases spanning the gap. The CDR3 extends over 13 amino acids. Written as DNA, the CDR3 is TGTGCCAGCAGTGACCCGGGACAAGTAGGCTACACCTTC. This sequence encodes CASSDPGQVGYTF.

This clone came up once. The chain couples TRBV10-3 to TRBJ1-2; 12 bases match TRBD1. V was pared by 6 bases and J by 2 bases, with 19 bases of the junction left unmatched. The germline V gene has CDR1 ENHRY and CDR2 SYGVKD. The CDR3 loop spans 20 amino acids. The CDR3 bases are TGTGCCATCAGGGGGACAGGGGGCTCGATCGTGGTAGGAACCAACTATGGCTACACCTTC. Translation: CAIRGTGGSIVVGTNYGYTF.

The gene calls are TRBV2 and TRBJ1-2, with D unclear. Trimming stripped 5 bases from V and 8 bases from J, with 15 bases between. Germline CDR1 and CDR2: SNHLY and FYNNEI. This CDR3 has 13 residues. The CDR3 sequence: CASSSARGNGYTF. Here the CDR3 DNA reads TGTGCCAGCAGTTCGGCTCGCGGTAACGGCTACACCTTC.